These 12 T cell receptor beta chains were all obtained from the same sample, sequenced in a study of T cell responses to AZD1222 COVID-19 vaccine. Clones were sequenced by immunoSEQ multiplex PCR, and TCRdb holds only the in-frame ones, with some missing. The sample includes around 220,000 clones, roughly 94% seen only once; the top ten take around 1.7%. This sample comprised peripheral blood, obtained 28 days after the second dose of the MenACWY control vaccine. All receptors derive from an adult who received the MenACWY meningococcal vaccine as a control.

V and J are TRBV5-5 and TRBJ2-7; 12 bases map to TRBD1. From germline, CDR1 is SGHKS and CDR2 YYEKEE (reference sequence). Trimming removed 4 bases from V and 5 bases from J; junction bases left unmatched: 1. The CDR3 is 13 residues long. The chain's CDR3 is CASSGTGGNEQYF. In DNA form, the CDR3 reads TGTGCCAGCAGCGGGACAGGGGGCAACGAGCAGTACTTC.

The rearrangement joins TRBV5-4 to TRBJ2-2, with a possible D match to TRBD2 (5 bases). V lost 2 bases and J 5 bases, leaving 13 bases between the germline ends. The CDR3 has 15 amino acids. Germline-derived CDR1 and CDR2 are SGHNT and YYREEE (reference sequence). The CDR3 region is CASSFEAPGTGELFF. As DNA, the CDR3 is TGTGCCAGCAGCTTCGAGGCTCCGGGGACCGGGGAGCTGTTTTTT. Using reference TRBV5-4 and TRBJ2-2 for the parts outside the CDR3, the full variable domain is ETGVTQSPTHLIKTRGQQVTLRCSSQSGHNTVSWYQQALGQGPQFIFQYYREEENGRGNFPPRFSGLQFPNYSSELNVNALELDDSALYLCASSFEAPGTGELFFGEGSRLTVL.

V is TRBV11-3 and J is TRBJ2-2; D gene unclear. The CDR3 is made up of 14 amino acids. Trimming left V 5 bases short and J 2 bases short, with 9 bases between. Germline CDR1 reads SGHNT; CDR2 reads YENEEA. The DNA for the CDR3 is TGTGCCAGCAGCCAGGAGTCTAACACCGGGGAGCTGTTTTTT. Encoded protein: CASSQESNTGELFF.

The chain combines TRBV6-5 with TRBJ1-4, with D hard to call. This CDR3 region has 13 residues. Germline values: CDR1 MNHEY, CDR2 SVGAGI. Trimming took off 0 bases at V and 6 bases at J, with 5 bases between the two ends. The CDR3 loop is CASSYSHDEKLFF. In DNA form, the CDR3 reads TGTGCCAGCAGTTACTCGCATGATGAAAAACTGTTTTTT.

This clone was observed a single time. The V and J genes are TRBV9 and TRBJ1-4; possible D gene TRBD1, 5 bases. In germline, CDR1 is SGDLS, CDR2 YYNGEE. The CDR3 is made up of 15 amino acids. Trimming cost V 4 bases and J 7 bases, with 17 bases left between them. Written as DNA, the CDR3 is TGTGCCAGCAGCCGAGGGGCCAGGGTAGGTGAAAAACTGTTTTTT. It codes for CASSRGARVGEKLFF.

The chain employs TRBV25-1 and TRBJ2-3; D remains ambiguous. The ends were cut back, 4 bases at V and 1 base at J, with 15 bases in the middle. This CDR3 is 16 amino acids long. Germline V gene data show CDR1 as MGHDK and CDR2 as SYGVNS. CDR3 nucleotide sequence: TGTGCCAGCAGTGCCCGTAGGCTACGGGGCACAGATACGCAGTATTTT. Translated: CASSARRLRGTDTQYF.

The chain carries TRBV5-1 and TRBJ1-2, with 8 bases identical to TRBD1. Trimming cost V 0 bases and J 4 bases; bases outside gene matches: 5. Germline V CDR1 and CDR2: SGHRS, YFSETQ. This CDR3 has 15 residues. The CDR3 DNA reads TGCGCCAGCAGCTTGGAGGACAGGGTTAGCTATGGCTACACCTTC. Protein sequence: CASSLEDRVSYGYTF.

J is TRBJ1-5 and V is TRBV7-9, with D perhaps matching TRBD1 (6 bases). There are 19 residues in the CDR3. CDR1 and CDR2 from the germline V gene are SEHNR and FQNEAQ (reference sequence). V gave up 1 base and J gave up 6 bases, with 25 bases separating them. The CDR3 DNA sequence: TGTGCCAGCAGCTTAGACGAAACTCAGGGGCCGGATATTGGTCAGCCCCAGCATTTT. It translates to CASSLDETQGPDIGQPQHF. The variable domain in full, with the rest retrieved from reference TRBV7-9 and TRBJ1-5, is DTGVSQNPRHKITKRGQNVTFRCDPISEHNRLYWYRQTLGQGPEFLTYFQNEAQLEKSRLLSDRFSAERPKGSFSTLEIQRTEQGDSAMYLCASSLDETQGPDIGQPQHFGDGTRLSIL.

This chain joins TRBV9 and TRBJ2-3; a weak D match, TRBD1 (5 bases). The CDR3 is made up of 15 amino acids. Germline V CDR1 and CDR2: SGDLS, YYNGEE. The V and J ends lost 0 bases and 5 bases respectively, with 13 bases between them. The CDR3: CASSVVGAQGDTQYF. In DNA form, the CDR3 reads TGTGCCAGCAGCGTAGTTGGGGCGCAGGGAGATACGCAGTATTTT.

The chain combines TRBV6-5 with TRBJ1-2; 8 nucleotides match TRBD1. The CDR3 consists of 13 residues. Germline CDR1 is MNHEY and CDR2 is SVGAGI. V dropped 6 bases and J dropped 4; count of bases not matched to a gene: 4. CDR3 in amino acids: CASSMDRAYGYTF. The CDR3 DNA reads TGTGCCAGCAGCATGGACAGGGCCTATGGCTACACCTTC.

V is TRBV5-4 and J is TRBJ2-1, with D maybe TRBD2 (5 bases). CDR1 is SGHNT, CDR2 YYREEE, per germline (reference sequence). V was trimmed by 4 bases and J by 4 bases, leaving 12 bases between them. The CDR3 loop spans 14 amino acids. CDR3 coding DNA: TGTGCCAGCAGCGGGCGGGCCTCGTACAATGAGCAGTTCTTC. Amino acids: CASSGRASYNEQFF.

The CDR3 protein is CASSEGQGFNQPQHF. The CDR3, as DNA: TGTGCCAGCAGTGAGGGACAGGGTTTCAATCAGCCCCAGCATTTT. V and J are TRBV28 and TRBJ1-5; 9 positions match TRBD1. The V gene end was trimmed by 5 bases and the J gene end by 3 bases; junction bases not matched to a gene: 5. CDR1 is MDHEN, CDR2 SYDVKM, per germline. CDR3 length: 15 amino acids.